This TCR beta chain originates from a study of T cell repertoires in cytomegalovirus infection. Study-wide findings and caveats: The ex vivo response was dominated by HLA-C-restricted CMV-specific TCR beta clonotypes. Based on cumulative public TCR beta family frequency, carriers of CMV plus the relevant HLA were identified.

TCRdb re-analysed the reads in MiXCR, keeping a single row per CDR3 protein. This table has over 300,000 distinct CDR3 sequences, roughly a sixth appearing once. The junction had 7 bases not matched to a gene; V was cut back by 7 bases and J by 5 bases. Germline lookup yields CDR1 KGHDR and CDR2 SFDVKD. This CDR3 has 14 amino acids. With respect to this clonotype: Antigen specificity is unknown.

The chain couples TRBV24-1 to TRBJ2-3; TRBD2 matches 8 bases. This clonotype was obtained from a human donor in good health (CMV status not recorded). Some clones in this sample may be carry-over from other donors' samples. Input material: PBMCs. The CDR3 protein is CATSDGGAKDTQYF. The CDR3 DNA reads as TGTGCCACCAGCGACGGGGGGGCGAAAGATACGCAGTATTTT.